This passage covers 8 T cell receptor beta chains from one sample sequenced in a study of technical replicates of blood from several donors. The protocol was immunoSEQ multiplex PCR, while the TCRdb copy is restricted to in-frame clones and leaves out a portion. This table holds approximately 92,000 clones, 90% to 95% found once. What was sequenced was T cells isolated from PBMCs. These receptor sequences come from a human donor in good health.

The genes are TRBV19 and TRBJ2-1, with D possibly TRBD2 on 7 matching bases. The CDR3 is 15 residues long. V lost 7 bases and J lost 2, with 15 bases in between. CDR1 and CDR2 from the germline V gene are LNHDA and SQIVND (reference sequence). CDR3 in DNA: TGTGCCAGTACCGAACAGGGAGGGACCTACAATGAGCAGTTCTTC. Amino acid sequence: CASTEQGGTYNEQFF.

The count of this clone is one. This sequence joins TRBV6-6 and TRBJ2-5, with D possibly being TRBD2 (6 bases). CDR1 is MNHNY and CDR2 is SVGAGI in the germline V gene (reference sequence). V lost 8 bases to trimming and J lost 3 bases, with 19 bases between them. There are 15 residues in the CDR3. The CDR3 spells CASFHSGTGEETQYF. The CDR3 region has the DNA TGTGCCAGCTTTCACTCCGGGACGGGGGAAGAGACCCAGTACTTC.

J is TRBJ2-6 and V is TRBV9; possible D gene TRBD1, 6 bases. Germline CDR1 reads SGDLS; CDR2 reads YYNGEE. The CDR3 is 16 amino acids. The germline V and J ends were trimmed by 4 bases and 2 bases, with 13 bases remaining between them. CDR3 loop: CASSLTGIAGANVLTF. CDR3 in DNA: TGTGCCAGCAGCCTAACAGGGATAGCTGGGGCCAACGTCCTGACTTTC. The whole variable domain, filled in from reference TRBV9 and TRBJ2-6, reads DSGVTQTPKHLITATGQRVTLRCSPRSGDLSVYWYQQSLDQGLQFLIQYYNGEERAKGNILERFSAQQFPDLHSELNLSSLELGDSALYFCASSLTGIAGANVLTFGAGSRLTVL.

The chain joins TRBV18 to TRBJ2-3; 10 positions agree with TRBD2. The trim removed 2 bases at V and 6 bases at J, leaving 8 bases unmatched. Germline CDR1 reads KGHSH; CDR2 reads LQKENI. The CDR3 runs 16 residues. The CDR3 reads CASSPNLAGVEDTQYF. DNA of the CDR3: TGTGCCAGCTCACCAAACCTAGCGGGAGTCGAGGATACGCAGTATTTT.

The V and J genes are TRBV6-1 and TRBJ1-1, with 8 bases matching TRBD1. In germline, CDR1 is MNHNS, CDR2 SASEGT. This CDR3 comprises 15 residues. V shed 6 bases and J 5 bases; nucleotides not matched to a gene: 11. CDR3 bases: TGTGCCAGCAGAGACCAGGGGGCGGTAAGAACTGAAGCTTTCTTT. Amino acid sequence: CASRDQGAVRTEAFF.

The genes are TRBV6-5 and TRBJ2-7; TRBD2 matches at 7 bases. In germline, CDR1 is MNHEY, CDR2 SVGAGI. The CDR3 sequence is 14 residues long. V gave up 4 bases and J gave up 2 bases; unmatched junction bases: 5. The CDR3 sequence is CASSLGGSPYEQYF. The CDR3 DNA sequence: TGTGCCAGCAGTTTAGGCGGGAGTCCCTACGAGCAGTACTTC.

The chain carries TRBV7-3 and TRBJ2-3, with 11 nucleotides matching TRBD2. The J segment lost 2 bases and the V segment lost 5 bases, leaving 6 bases of the junction unmatched. The CDR3 runs 16 residues. The germline CDR1 and CDR2 sequences are SGHTA and FQGTGA. CDR3 sequence: CASSPTGLADTDTQYF. Written as DNA, the CDR3 is TGTGCCAGCAGCCCAACGGGACTAGCGGACACAGATACGCAGTATTTT.

The V and J genes are TRBV28 and TRBJ1-1; 11 nucleotides agree with TRBD1. This CDR3 has 18 residues. V was clipped by 6 bases and J by 3 bases; unmatched bases: 15. Germline lookup yields CDR1 MDHEN and CDR2 SYDVKM. CDR3 amino acids: CASSSGTGGSGRHTEAFF. The CDR3 DNA sequence: TGTGCCAGCAGCTCGGGGACAGGGGGATCGGGTAGGCACACTGAAGCTTTCTTT.